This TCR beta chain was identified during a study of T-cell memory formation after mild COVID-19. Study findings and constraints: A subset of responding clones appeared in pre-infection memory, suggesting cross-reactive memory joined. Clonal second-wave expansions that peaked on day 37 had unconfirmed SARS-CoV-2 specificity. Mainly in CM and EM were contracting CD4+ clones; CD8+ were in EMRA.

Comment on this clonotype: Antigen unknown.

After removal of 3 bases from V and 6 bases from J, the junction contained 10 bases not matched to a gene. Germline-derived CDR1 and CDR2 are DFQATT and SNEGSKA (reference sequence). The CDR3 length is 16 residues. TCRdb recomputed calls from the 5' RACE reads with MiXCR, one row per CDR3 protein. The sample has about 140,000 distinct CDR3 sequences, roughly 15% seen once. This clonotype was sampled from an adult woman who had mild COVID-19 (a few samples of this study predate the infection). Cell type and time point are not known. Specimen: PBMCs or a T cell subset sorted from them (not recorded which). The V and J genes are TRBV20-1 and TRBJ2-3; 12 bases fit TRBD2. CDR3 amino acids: CSARALAGGGSDTQYF. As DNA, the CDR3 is TGCAGTGCTAGGGCACTAGCGGGAGGAGGATCGGATACGCAGTATTTT.